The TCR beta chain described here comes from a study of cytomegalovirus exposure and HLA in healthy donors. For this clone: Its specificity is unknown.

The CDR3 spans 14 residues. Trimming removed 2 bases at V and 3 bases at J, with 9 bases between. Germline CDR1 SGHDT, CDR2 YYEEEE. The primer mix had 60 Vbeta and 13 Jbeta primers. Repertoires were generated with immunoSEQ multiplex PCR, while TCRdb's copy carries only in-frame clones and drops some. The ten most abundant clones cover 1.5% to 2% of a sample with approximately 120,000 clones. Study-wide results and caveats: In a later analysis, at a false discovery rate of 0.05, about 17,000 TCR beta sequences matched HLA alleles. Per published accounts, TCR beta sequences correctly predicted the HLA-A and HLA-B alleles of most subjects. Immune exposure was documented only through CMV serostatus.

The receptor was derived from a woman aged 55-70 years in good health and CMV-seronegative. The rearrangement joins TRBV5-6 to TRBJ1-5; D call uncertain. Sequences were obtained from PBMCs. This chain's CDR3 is CASSLGLLNQPQHF. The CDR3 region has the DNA TGTGCCAGCAGCTTAGGACTGCTCAATCAGCCCCAGCATTTT.